The 18 T cell receptor beta chains listed next were all sequenced from one sample in a study of blood T cell repertoires in COVID-19. Profiling relied on immunoSEQ multiplex PCR, and the TCRdb table lists in-frame clones only, not all of them. The table lists 190,000 or so clones, approximately 86% of them singletons. The sequenced sample consisted of peripheral blood. The receptors originated from an elderly woman with acute or convalescent COVID-19.

This chain uses TRBV2 with TRBJ1-2; tentative D call: TRBD1 (5 bases). Trimming cost V 6 bases and J 4 bases, with 15 bases left between them. The CDR3 is 14 residues long. Germline assignment: CDR1 SNHLY and CDR2 FYNNEI. Here the CDR3 DNA reads TGTGCCAGCAGAGCGGGACGGGAACCCTATGGCTACACCTTC. Protein product: CASRAGREPYGYTF.

This chain joins TRBV19 and TRBJ2-3; TRBD2 matches at 8 bases. There are 16 residues in the CDR3. V lost 6 bases and J lost 0; bases outside the gene matches: 8. CDR1 LNHDA and CDR2 SQIVND come from the germline V gene (reference sequence). CDR3 coding DNA: TGTGCCAGTAGCGAACTAGCGGTTTATAGCACAGATACGCAGTATTTT. This sequence encodes CASSELAVYSTDTQYF.

The chain links TRBV6-5 to TRBJ2-5, with 9 bases that match TRBD2. Germline assignment: CDR1 MNHEY and CDR2 SVGAGI. The CDR3 runs 14 residues. V gave up 6 bases and J gave up 7 bases; unmatched junction bases: 9. CDR3 sequence (DNA): TGTGCCAGCAGGGCGGGAGGGGTCTACGGGACCCAGTACTTC. Its protein product is CASRAGGVYGTQYF.

The rearrangement links TRBV29-1 to TRBJ1-2, with TRBD1 matching 10 bases. Germline V gene lookup returns CDR1 SQVTM and CDR2 ANQGSEA. Germline trimming cut 8 bases from V and 0 bases from J; bases unmatched to any gene: 6. The CDR3 contains 14 residues. CDR3 DNA sequence: TGCAGCACTTTCGGGACAGGGGCTAACTATGGCTACACCTTC. Protein sequence: CSTFGTGANYGYTF.

This clone occurred a few times. CDR3 amino acids: CASSPNRATNQPQHF. In nucleotides, the CDR3 is TGTGCCAGCAGTCCCAACAGGGCTACCAATCAGCCCCAGCATTTT. J is TRBJ1-5 and V is TRBV3-1 (or the pseudogene TRBV3-2); D is possibly TRBD1 (6 bases). V was cut by 6 bases and J by 3 bases, with 15 bases left in between. CDR1 is LGHDT, CDR2 YNNKEL, per germline (reference sequence). This CDR3 spans 15 amino acids.

CDR3 residues: CAIKPGQGNTGELFF. The CDR3 DNA is TGTGCCATCAAACCGGGACAGGGGAACACCGGGGAGCTGTTTTTT. The V and J genes are TRBV10-3 and TRBJ2-2; 9 bases line up with TRBD1. This CDR3 contains 15 residues. From germline, CDR1 is ENHRY and CDR2 SYGVKD. V shed 7 bases and J 1 base; nucleotides not matched to a gene: 4.

The gene calls are TRBV18 and TRBJ2-1, with TRBD2 identical over 8 bases. The V gene's germline CDR1 is KGHSH and CDR2 LQKENI. V lost 4 bases to trimming and J lost 0 bases; unmatched junction nucleotides: 17. This CDR3 comprises 20 residues. This chain's CDR3 is CASSHSQRRKRESSYNEQFF. The CDR3 bases are TGTGCCAGCTCACACTCCCAGAGACGTAAGCGGGAGAGCTCCTACAATGAGCAGTTCTTC.

The chain combines TRBV6-5 with TRBJ1-5; no clear D. The CDR3 runs 13 residues. Looked up from germline, CDR1 is MNHEY and CDR2 is SVGAGI. V was shortened by 5 bases and J by 3 bases, with 8 bases between the two germline ends. CDR3 sequence reads: CASSRHSNQPQHF. CDR3 bases: TGTGCCAGCAGTAGACACTCCAATCAGCCCCAGCATTTT.

The chain couples TRBV13 to TRBJ1-2; tentative D call: TRBD1 (5 bases). Trimming pared 2 bases from V and 5 bases from J, leaving 15 bases between. The CDR3 length is 15 residues. Germline V gene sequence: CDR1 PRHDT, CDR2 FYEKMQ (reference sequence). CDR3 nucleotide sequence: TGTGCCAGCAGCTTAAGTCACAGGCCGACATATGGCTACACCTTC. Its translation is CASSLSHRPTYGYTF.

The J gene is TRBJ2-5, the V gene TRBV27; tentative D call: TRBD1 (6 bases). This CDR3 comprises 15 residues. The germline V gene encodes CDR1 MNHEY and CDR2 SMNVEV (reference sequence). The V gene lost 5 bases and the J gene lost 5 bases, with 18 bases spanning the gap. The CDR3 sequence is CASSLQGAVGETQYF. In DNA, the CDR3 is TGTGCCAGCAGTCTACAGGGAGCTGTGGGGGAGACCCAGTACTTC.

This clone was picked up a small number of times. CDR3 DNA sequence: TGTGCCAGCAGTGAAGCGGGGCTCTCCTATAATTCACCCCTCCACTTT. It translates to CASSEAGLSYNSPLHF. The J gene is TRBJ1-6, the V gene TRBV6-1; TRBD1 might be the D (5 bases). Germline V gene lookup returns CDR1 MNHNS and CDR2 SASEGT. The V and J ends lost 0 bases and 0 bases respectively, with 6 bases between them. This CDR3 region has 16 residues.

The chain employs TRBV27 and TRBJ1-2; possible D gene TRBD1, 5 bases. CDR1 and CDR2 from the germline V gene are MNHEY and SMNVEV (reference sequence). Trimming left V 3 bases short and J 2 bases short, with 7 bases between. The CDR3 runs 13 residues. This CDR3 is CASSFAGNYGYTF. The CDR3 DNA reads as TGTGCCAGCAGTTTCGCAGGGAACTATGGCTACACCTTC.

In this sample, this clone turned up a few times. The chain couples TRBV2 to TRBJ1-6; TRBD1 matches 8 bases. V was pared by 2 bases and J by 7 bases, with 4 bases of the junction left unmatched. The CDR3 consists of 15 residues. CDR1 SNHLY and CDR2 FYNNEI come from the germline V gene. The CDR3: CASSEWAGGNSPLHF. In nucleotides, the CDR3 is TGTGCCAGCAGTGAATGGGCAGGGGGCAATTCACCCCTCCACTTT.

The chain links TRBV9 to TRBJ2-7, with TRBD2 identical over 13 bases. The V segment lost 4 bases and the J segment 7 bases; nucleotides outside the gene matches: 11. The CDR3 consists of 16 residues. CDR1 and CDR2 from the germline V gene are SGDLS and YYNGEE. The CDR3 nucleotides read TGTGCCAGCAGCACAGGACTAGCGGGAGACCCGGGGGAGCAGTACTTC. Its protein is CASSTGLAGDPGEQYF.

The chain couples TRBV6-5 to TRBJ1-2, with TRBD1 identical over 7 bases. The CDR3 has 15 amino acids. After removal of 0 bases from V and 5 bases from J, the junction contained 6 bases not matched to a gene. CDR1 MNHEY and CDR2 SVGAGI come from the germline V gene. CDR3 nucleotides: TGTGCCAGCAGTTACTCGAGTAGGGGGCCTTATGGCTACACCTTC. Residues: CASSYSSRGPYGYTF.

This clone appeared a few times. This rearrangement joins TRBV7-2 to TRBJ2-5; 10 bases match TRBD2. CDR3 length: 14 amino acids. Germline V lookup: CDR1 SGHTA, CDR2 FQGNSA. V dropped 5 bases and J dropped 4; count of bases not matched to a gene: 4. The CDR3: CASSVGLAAETQYF. The CDR3, as DNA: TGTGCCAGCAGCGTTGGACTAGCGGCAGAGACCCAGTACTTC.

The chain couples TRBV2 to TRBJ1-1; 9 nucleotides agree with TRBD1. This CDR3 spans 15 amino acids. Per the germline V gene, CDR1 is SNHLY and CDR2 is FYNNEI. J gave up 0 bases and V 4 bases, and 3 bases lay outside the gene matches. The DNA for the CDR3 is TGTGCCAGCAGTGCACAGGGGGCCATGAACACTGAAGCTTTCTTT. It yields the protein CASSAQGAMNTEAFF.

The rearrangement joins TRBV7-8 to TRBJ1-6; TRBD1 matches 7 bases. Losses at the gene ends were 7 bases for V and 7 bases for J; bases not matched to a gene: 13. CDR1 SGHVS and CDR2 FQNEAQ come from the germline V gene. This CDR3 comprises 16 residues. CDR3 nucleotides: TGTGCCAGCACCCTGAGGAGCAGGGGGGAGAATTCACCCCTCCACTTT. This translates into CASTLRSRGENSPLHF.